These T cell receptor beta chains were read from a single sample in a study of control samples from healthy donors and cancer patients. TCRdb's copy holds only in-frame clones and misses some; the assay was immunoSEQ multiplex PCR. The table includes about 200,000 clones, over 80% detected once. Source material: blood. The receptors come from a man aged 25 to 45 in good health. Both conserved end residues are part of each CDR3. The D gene is left open where the match is weak.

>.|TRBV5-4
CASSLERNEKLFF
>.|TRBV3-1/TRBV3-2
CASSEILGTQYF
>.|TRBV30
CAFYGGARNSNYGYTF
>.|TRBV20-1
CSARDLYEQYF
>TRBD1|TRBV4-1
CASSHPTGASNTEAFF
>.|TRBV6-6
CASSYGGSYNEQFF
>.|TRBV11-2
CASSLQDNQPQHF
>TRBD1|TRBV7-6
CASSSQPGQEYNEQFF
>.|TRBV3-1/TRBV3-2
CATVESRGNTEAFF
>.|TRBV27
CASSREGINYGYTF
>TRBD1|TRBV2
CASTEDRVYYEQYF
>TRBD1|TRBV3-1/TRBV3-2
CASSQDRGERGQGNTEAFF
>TRBD2|TRBV6-5
CASSYSSGANEQFF
>TRBD1|TRBV18
CASSSGTGSGYTF
>.|TRBV19
CASSDSPARVNEKLFF
>.|TRBV3-1/TRBV3-2
CASSRLGSVRGTDTQYF
>TRBD1|TRBV2
CASRGGLVGNQPQHF
>.|TRBV7-9
CASTSSGGRETEAFF
>.|TRBV10-2
CASSAKQGYSNQPQHF
>.|TRBV12-3/TRBV12-4
CASSLMRFNEQFF
>.|TRBV7-9
CASRTSALNTEAFF
>TRBD1|TRBV7-2
CASSLIGGEAGELFF
>.|TRBV6-1
CASSELGTSYSYEQYF
>.|TRBV21-1
CASSNPRDRFSTNEKLFF
>.|TRBV6-5
CASSGMNTGELFF
>TRBD1|TRBV30
CAWRRQGANTGELFF
>.|TRBV3-1/TRBV3-2
CASSQVHGSSYEQYF
>.|TRBV24-1
CATSGGGTPYGYTF
>TRBD1|TRBV19
CASSPRTGGDEQYF
>.|TRBV11-2
CASSFRGANTDTQYF
>TRBD1|TRBV19
CASSIGQGRGYTF
>.|TRBV5-6
CASSLPGPGQPQHF
>.|TRBV13
CASSSRETETQYF
>TRBD1|TRBV5-1
CASSLTGDSTEAFF
>.|TRBV11-2
CASSSGRSSYEQYF
>.|TRBV5-1
CASRPPSGKSYEQYF
>.|TRBV27
CASSLGSGGFSGNTIYF
>.|TRBV14
CASSQSRAGDSYTF
>.|TRBV2
CASRPGTVGGEKLFF
>.|TRBV7-8
CASSLVETPNSPLHF
>.|TRBV19
CASSRQGNTEAFF
>TRBD2|TRBV7-2
CASSLAGGADTQYF
>TRBD1|TRBV5-1
CASNRGTGYEQYF
>TRBD1|TRBV3-1/TRBV3-2
CASSRRSGTAYGYTF
>.|TRBV29-1
CSVGGGFEEKLFF
>.|TRBV16
CASSQSLTDQPQHF
>.|TRBV5-1
CASSFEGANVLTF
>.|TRBV6-5
CASSYSIQGKNTEAFF
>.|TRBV5-8
CASSTNGAQGVIYGYTF
>.|TRBV4-1
CASSQGWGVDTEAFF
>.|TRBV6-5
CASKMTASSYEQYF
>.|TRBV7-8
CASQELVYEQYF
>TRBD1|TRBV27
CASRDRGKGSVYF
>TRBD1|TRBV3-1/TRBV3-2
CASSQARTGTSPLHF
>TRBD1|TRBV3-1/TRBV3-2
CASSQGTGPRSPLHF
>.|TRBV14
CASSQSGGSPLHF
>.|TRBV2
CASSGVRSYEQYF
>.|TRBV6-1
CASSEVIAYDGYTF